The 28 T cell receptor delta chains below come from one sample, sequenced in a study of gamma-delta chains in newborns, infants, children. TCRdb fed the reads into CATT to redo clone calling. The table includes roughly 15,000 delta-chain clones, approximately 7% detected once. Sequencing used blood. These receptors were collected from a child who was a newborn, infant or young child, either healthy, febrile or measles-vaccinated (not recorded which).

The table lists this clone with a few counts. This chain connects TRDV2 to TRDJ2, with 8 bases lining up with TRDD3. Germline V gives CDR1 GEAIGNYY, CDR2 EKD. The CDR3 loop spans 17 amino acids. J gave up 0 bases and V 3 bases, and 8 bases lay outside the gene matches. The CDR3 DNA reads as TGTGCCTGTGACTCTTTGGGGGATTCAGCTTTGACAGCACAACTCTTCTTT. Protein sequence: CACDSLGDSALTAQLFF.

In its sample, this clone was seen a few times. This chain joins TRDV2 and TRDJ2; D gene unclear. CDR1 is GEAIGNYY and CDR2 is EKD in the germline V gene. Trimming cost V 3 bases and J 4 bases, with 11 bases left between them. The CDR3 loop spans 14 amino acids. As DNA, the CDR3 is TGTGCCTGTGACCAGATGCTCCAGACAGCACAACTCTTCTTT. Protein product: CACDQMLQTAQLFF.

In regard to this clone: A junction end diverges from the germline sequence, so it may reflect a read error. V is TRDV2 and J is TRDJ3, with 9 positions matching TRDD3. This CDR3 comprises 20 residues. Looked up from germline, CDR1 is GEAIGNYY and CDR2 is EKD. CDR3 region: CACDPTGGPQSSWDTRQMFF. CDR3 nucleotide sequence: TGTGCCTGTGACCCCACTGGGGGACCTCAAAGCTCCTGGGACACCCGCCAGATGTTTTTC.

In its sample, this clone was seen a few times. The V gene is TRDV2, the J gene TRDJ2; weak D call: TRDD3 (5 bases). V shed 3 bases and J shed 3 bases, with 10 bases lying between them. Germline V CDR1 and CDR2: GEAIGNYY, EKD. CDR3 length equals 14 residues. The chain's CDR3 is CACDGLGMTAQLFF. The DNA for the CDR3 is TGTGCCTGTGACGGATTGGGGATGACAGCACAACTCTTCTTT.

This clone was observed a handful of times. The protein recorded in TCRdb matches a much larger clone and deviates from this DNA's translation at residue 7, suggesting a read error; the protein here is obtained by translating the DNA. The genes are TRDV2 and TRDJ3; weak D call: TRDD3 (6 bases). V was pared by 1 base and J by 2 bases, with 14 bases between. Germline CDR1 reads GEAIGNYY; CDR2 reads EKD. The CDR3 loop spans 18 amino acids. As DNA, the CDR3 is TGTGCCTGTGACACGGGGAGATACGCAGCCTGGGACACCCGACAGATGTTTTTC. It translates to CACDTGRYAAWDTRQMFF.

With regard to this clone: TCRdb's protein, taken from a much larger clone, differs from this DNA's translation at residue 6, likely owing to a read error; the protein displayed comes from the DNA. The genes are TRDV2 and TRDJ3; 8 nucleotides line up with TRDD3. The CDR3 totals 18 residues. Germline-derived CDR1 and CDR2 are GEAIGNYY and EKD. The trim removed 3 bases at V and 0 bases at J, leaving 6 bases unmatched. Written as DNA, the CDR3 is TGTGCCTGTGACCCCTGTGGGATACGCTCCTGGGACACCCGACAGATGTTTTTC. Its protein product is CACDPCGIRSWDTRQMFF.

This clone was recorded many times. The rearrangement links TRDV2 to TRDJ2; 10 bases match TRDD3. In germline, CDR1 is GEAIGNYY, CDR2 EKD. The CDR3 sequence is 15 residues long. V lost 0 bases to trimming and J lost 5 bases; unmatched junction nucleotides: 2. CDR3 protein: CACDTVLGDTAQLFF. The CDR3 region has the DNA TGTGCCTGTGACACCGTACTGGGGGATACAGCACAACTCTTCTTT.

This clone appeared a few times. One end of the junction varies from germline; a read error may be responsible. This specimen includes other DNA sequences encoding the same CDR3. The V call is TRDV1, the J call TRDJ1; D tentatively reads TRDD2 or TRDD3 (5 bases each). CDR3 length equals 16 residues. Germline V gene lookup returns CDR1 TSWWSYY and CDR2 QGS. The CDR3 is CALGRGFLSNTDKLIF. DNA for the CDR3: TGTGCTCTTGGGAGGGGGTTCCTCTCCAACACCGACAAACTCATCTTT.

By frequency in the sample, this clone is medium-sized (0.01 to 0.1%). V and J are TRDV2 and TRDJ1, with TRDD3 matching over 13 bases. The V gene end was trimmed by 3 bases and the J gene end by 3 bases; junction bases not matched to a gene: 9. Germline values: CDR1 GEAIGNYY, CDR2 EKD. The CDR3 contains 17 residues. CDR3 bases: TGTGCCTGTGACTCCCTTGTACTGGGGGATACGTCCGATAAACTCATCTTT. Translation gives CACDSLVLGDTSDKLIF.

This clone was picked up a small number of times. V and J are TRDV2 and TRDJ3, with D possibly being TRDD3 (6 bases). V was pared by 0 bases and J by 1 base, with 15 bases between. The CDR3 is made up of 19 amino acids. Germline V CDR1 and CDR2: GEAIGNYY, EKD. In DNA, the CDR3 is TGTGCCTGTGACACCGTACGGGGGGGGACATCCTGGGACACCCGACAGATGTTTTTC. Protein sequence: CACDTVRGGTSWDTRQMFF.

This clone showed up just a few times. The gene calls are TRDV1 and TRDJ1, with 10 bases identical to TRDD3. V shed 2 bases, J shed 2 bases, and the junction held 23 bases outside the gene matches. The CDR3 extends over 22 amino acids. CDR1 TSWWSYY and CDR2 QGS come from the germline V gene. This CDR3 is CALGEERGIPPTGGWKTDKLIF. CDR3 coding DNA: TGTGCTCTTGGGGAAGAACGGGGAATTCCCCCCACTGGGGGATGGAAAACCGATAAACTCATCTTT.

With respect to this clone: A single base separates this from a much larger clone, so it may be a read error. The V and J genes are TRDV2 and TRDJ3; the match to TRDD3 covers 7 bases. CDR1 and CDR2 (germline): GEAIGNYY, EKD. This CDR3 has 20 amino acids. J was trimmed by 0 bases and V by 1 base; bases with no gene match: 11. CDR3 region: CACDTAWGVRSSWDTRQMFF. The DNA of the CDR3 is TGTGCCTGTGACACGGCCTGGGGGGTACGGAGCTCCTGGGACACCCGACAGATGTTTTTC.

On this clone: The amino acid sequence in TCRdb belongs to a much larger clone and departs from this DNA's translation at residue 11, likely a sequencing read error; the sequence shown is translated from the DNA. This chain links TRDV2 with TRDJ3; TRDD3 agrees at 8 bases. V lost 0 bases to trimming and J lost 2 bases; unmatched junction nucleotides: 8. CDR3 length: 19 amino acids. Germline CDR1 GEAIGNYY, CDR2 EKD. This chain's CDR3 is CACDTVLGGLPWDTRQMFF. Here the CDR3 DNA reads TGTGCCTGTGACACCGTACTGGGGGGACTCCCCTGGGACACCCGACAGATGTTTTTC.

Regarding this clone: A much larger clone differs by one base, so this may be a read error. Within the sample, other DNA sequences also encode this same CDR3. The J gene is TRDJ3, the V gene TRDV2, with 13 bases fitting TRDD3. V lost 2 bases, J lost 0 bases, and 9 bases stayed unmatched. This CDR3 has 21 residues. Per the germline V gene, CDR1 is GEAIGNYY and CDR2 is EKD. CDR3 in amino acids: CACDKVLGDTRGSWDTRQMFF. As DNA, the CDR3 is TGTGCCTGTGACAAAGTACTGGGGGATACGAGAGGCTCCTGGGACACCCGACAGATGTTTTTC.

In the case of this clone: The junction shows a germline mismatch at one end, possibly a read error. The same CDR3 also results from other DNA sequences found in this sample. The genes are TRDV2 and TRDJ3; 12 positions match TRDD3. Germline CDR1 is GEAIGNYY and CDR2 is EKD. The CDR3 length is 20 residues. CDR3 sequence (DNA): TGTGCCTGTAACACTGTACTGGGGGATACAAGCTCCTGGGACACCCGACAGATGTTTTTC. This encodes CACNTVLGDTSSWDTRQMFF.

Comments on this clone: This CDR3 is also generated by other DNA sequences in the sample. J is TRDJ3 and V is TRDV2; 12 bases line up with TRDD3. This CDR3 is 20 amino acids long. Germline trimming cut 2 bases from V and 1 base from J; bases unmatched to any gene: 8. The germline CDR1 and CDR2 sequences are GEAIGNYY and EKD. The DNA of the CDR3 is TGTGCCTGTGACAAAAAAGTACTGGGGGATACTTCCTGGGACACCCGACAGATGTTTTTC. It yields the protein CACDKKVLGDTSWDTRQMFF.

V usage is TRDV2 and J usage is TRDJ1, with 7 bases matching TRDD3. The CDR3 covers 14 residues. In germline, CDR1 is GEAIGNYY, CDR2 EKD. V dropped 5 bases and J dropped 1; count of bases not matched to a gene: 6. DNA of the CDR3: TGTGCCTGTGGCGTCTGGGGGTTCACCGATAAACTCATCTTT. It codes for CACGVWGFTDKLIF.

This clone was seen many times. This probably arose from a read error, given a far larger clone one base away. V and J are TRDV2 and TRDJ1, with 7 positions matching TRDD3. Germline CDR1 GEAIGNYY, CDR2 EKD. The CDR3 extends over 13 amino acids. The trim removed 3 bases at V and 2 bases at J, leaving 2 bases unmatched. The CDR3 protein is CACDAWGTDKLIF. The CDR3 coding sequence is TGTGCCTGTGACGCCTGGGGGACCGATAAACTCATCTTT.

The table lists this clone with a few counts. This could be a read error, since a much larger clone is one nucleotide away. The identical CDR3 is also encoded by other nucleotide sequences in the sample. The rearrangement uses TRDV2 and TRDJ3; weak D call: TRDD3 (6 bases). CDR1 and CDR2 from the germline V gene are GEAIGNYY and EKD. Deletions cut 3 bases from V and 0 bases from J, with 14 bases between. The CDR3 extends over 18 amino acids. In DNA form, the CDR3 reads TGTGCCTGTGACCCCCTTGGGGGGAGCTCCTGGGACACCCGACAGATGTTTTTC. This sequence encodes CACDPLGGSSWDTRQMFF.

This clone was seen a handful of times. The rearrangement joins TRDV2 to TRDJ2; the match to TRDD3 covers 7 bases. In germline, CDR1 is GEAIGNYY, CDR2 EKD. The CDR3 extends over 14 amino acids. The V and J ends lost 3 bases and 7 bases, in that order; junction bases with no gene match: 7. The CDR3 reads CACDPLLGKAQLFF. CDR3 coding DNA: TGTGCCTGTGACCCCTTACTGGGGAAAGCACAACTCTTCTTT.

This clone was detected a few times. The chain employs TRDV2 and TRDJ3, with 11 nucleotides matching TRDD3. V lost 3 bases, J lost 3 bases, and 6 bases stayed unmatched. The CDR3 totals 18 residues. Germline CDR1 and CDR2: GEAIGNYY and EKD. CDR3 coding DNA: TGTGCCTGTGACCGAGTTACTGGGGGATACTGGGACACCCGACAGATGTTTTTC. It specifies CACDRVTGGYWDTRQMFF.

J is TRDJ3 and V is TRDV2; 10 positions match TRDD3. The V gene's germline CDR1 is GEAIGNYY and CDR2 EKD. J was trimmed by 0 bases and V by 2 bases; bases with no gene match: 6. CDR3 length equals 19 residues. The CDR3 bases are TGTGCCTGTGACAGCGGCTGGGGGATAAGCTCCTGGGACACCCGACAGATGTTTTTC. Its translation: CACDSGWGISSWDTRQMFF.

This clone showed up just a few times. V usage is TRDV2 and J usage is TRDJ2; D may be TRDD3 (5 bases). With 3 bases removed from V and 0 bases from J, the gap between germline ends came to 10 bases. Germline V gene sequence: CDR1 GEAIGNYY, CDR2 EKD. The CDR3 is 15 residues long. The CDR3 region has the DNA TGTGCCTGTGACTACCGGGGAGCTTTGACAGCACAACTCTTCTTT. Translation: CACDYRGALTAQLFF.

This clone was picked up a small number of times. Distinct nucleotide sequences in the sample also encode this CDR3. V usage is TRDV2 and J usage is TRDJ2, with 7 bases lining up with TRDD3. The CDR3 consists of 16 residues. CDR1 is GEAIGNYY, CDR2 EKD, per germline. V shed 1 base, J shed 11 bases, and the junction held 15 bases outside the gene matches. The CDR3 reads CACDTVGGGSLGQLFF. The CDR3 DNA reads as TGTGCCTGTGACACGGTCGGCGGGGGATCCCTGGGGCAACTCTTCTTT.

By share, this clone counts as medium-sized. The sample holds other DNA sequences that translate to the same CDR3. The chain combines TRDV2 with TRDJ3, with D unresolved. V lost 1 base to trimming and J lost 0 bases, with 9 bases between them. This CDR3 has 17 amino acids. Germline V lookup: CDR1 GEAIGNYY, CDR2 EKD. The CDR3 DNA reads TGTGCCTGTGACACGTGGGACACCTCCTGGGACACCCGACAGATGTTTTTC. Protein: CACDTWDTSWDTRQMFF.

This clone is categorized as medium-sized (0.01 to 0.1%). Other DNA sequences from this sample encode an identical CDR3 as well. This chain joins TRDV2 and TRDJ3, with 10 bases aligning to TRDD3. CDR3 size: 17 residues. Germline V gene data show CDR1 as GEAIGNYY and CDR2 as EKD. V lost 0 bases and J lost 5; bases outside the gene matches: 3. CDR3 DNA sequence: TGTGCCTGTGACACCTGGGGGATACTGGGGGACACCCGACAGATGTTTTTC. The encoded protein is CACDTWGILGDTRQMFF.

The sample holds a few counts of this clone. Given a much more abundant clone one base away, this may be a read error. Other DNA sequences in the sample encode the same CDR3. The rearrangement links TRDV2 to TRDJ3; 7 bases fit TRDD3. There are 18 residues in the CDR3. Germline V CDR1 and CDR2: GEAIGNYY, EKD. CDR3 in amino acids: CACDTVGESSWDTRQMFF. CDR3 nucleotide sequence: TGTGCCTGCGACACCGTGGGGGAGAGCTCCTGGGACACCCGACAGATGTTTTTC.

This clone was counted only a few times. A read error is likely here: a far larger clone is one base away. This rearrangement joins TRDV2 to TRDJ2; 10 bases agree with TRDD3. Per the germline V gene, CDR1 is GEAIGNYY and CDR2 is EKD. The CDR3 contains 16 residues. After removal of 2 bases from V and 0 bases from J, the junction contained 2 bases not matched to a gene. CDR3 in amino acids: CACDMLGDTLTAQLFF. The CDR3 nucleotides read TGTGCCTGTGACATGCTGGGGGATACTTTGACAGCACAACTCTTCTTT.